This record covers a single TCR beta chain. The data were obtained in a study of blood T cell repertoires in COVID-19. Trimming cost V 5 bases and J 8 bases; bases outside gene matches: 12. The CDR3 has 15 residues. The V gene's germline CDR1 is SGHTA and CDR2 FQGTGA. Original handling: The authors estimated nucleated cell counts from reference gene primer amplification. Produced via immunoSEQ multiplex PCR; TCRdb's table is partial and in-frame only. V and J calls plus clone size are reproduced from that table; the DNA served to infer D and trimming. Of 130,000 or so clones in the sample, roughly nine tenths are singletons; the top ten hold approximately 2.5%.

The TCR comes from a human donor with COVID-19, enrolled during active disease. The donor label of this sample is uncertain. Sample: peripheral blood. This chain joins TRBV7-3 and TRBJ2-1, with 7 bases that match TRBD2. CDR3 coding DNA: TGTGCCAGCAGCCCCCTAACGGGGGGTAGTGATGAGCAGTTCTTC. It encodes CASSPLTGGSDEQFF. The whole variable domain, remainder taken from reference TRBV7-3 and TRBJ2-1, is GAGVSQTPSNKVTEKGKYVELRCDPISGHTALYWYRQSLGQGPEFLIYFQGTGAADDSGLPNDRFFAVRPEGSVSTLKIQRTERGDSAVYLCASSPLTGGSDEQFFGPGTRLTVL.